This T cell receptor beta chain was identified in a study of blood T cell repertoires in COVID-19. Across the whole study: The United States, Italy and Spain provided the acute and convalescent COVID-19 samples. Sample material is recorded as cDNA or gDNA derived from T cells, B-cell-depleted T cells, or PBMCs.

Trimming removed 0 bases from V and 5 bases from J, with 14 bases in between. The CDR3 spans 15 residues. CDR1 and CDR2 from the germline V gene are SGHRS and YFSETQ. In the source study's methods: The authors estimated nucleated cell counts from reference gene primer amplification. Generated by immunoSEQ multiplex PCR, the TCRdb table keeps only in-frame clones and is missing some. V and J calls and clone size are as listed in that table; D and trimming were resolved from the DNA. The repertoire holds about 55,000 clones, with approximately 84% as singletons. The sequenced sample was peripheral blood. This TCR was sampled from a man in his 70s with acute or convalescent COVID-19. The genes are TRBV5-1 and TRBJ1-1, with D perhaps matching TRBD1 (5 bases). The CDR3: CASSLAGGEGTEAFF. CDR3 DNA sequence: TGCGCCAGCAGCTTGGCTGGGGGGGAGGGTACTGAAGCTTTCTTT. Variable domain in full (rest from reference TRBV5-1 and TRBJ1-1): KAGVTQTPRYLIKTRGQQVTLSCSPISGHRSVSWYQQTPGQGLQFLFEYFSETQRNKGNFPGRFSGRQFSNSRSEMNVSTLELGDSALYLCASSLAGGEGTEAFFGQGTRLTVV.